The present T cell receptor (beta chain) was sequenced within a study of PD-L1 blockade in urothelial cancer. The overall study: Blood yielded a median of approximately 150,000 T cells per sample.

This CDR3 comprises 17 residues. Trimming at V came to 5 bases and at J to 4 bases, leaving 13 bases not matched to a gene. Germline CDR1 is SGHAT and CDR2 is FQNNGV. This sample's time point: pretreatment peripheral blood. The number of samples from each patient was between 1 and 8, taken pretreatment and on-treatment. This clone was counted once. Using immunoSEQ multiplex PCR, the repertoire was profiled, and TCRdb retains in-frame clones only, with some absent. Of about 95,000 clones listed, about 90% were seen once; the top ten hold roughly 1.6%. The sequence derives from a man aged 60 to 75 with urothelial cancer. The sequencing here drew on PBMCs, taken around atezolizumab (anti-PD-L1) treatment. The rearrangement links TRBV11-2 to TRBJ2-1, with TRBD2 matching over 8 bases. The CDR3 here is CASSPDLTSGTYNEQFF. The CDR3 bases are TGTGCCAGCAGCCCCGACCTCACTAGCGGTACATACAATGAGCAGTTCTTC.